The 27 T cell receptor beta chains presented below share a single source sample, sequenced in a study of CD8+CD57+ T cells in acquired aplastic anemia. An expansion of CD8+CD57+ cells by flow cytometry had been shown in patients chosen for sequencing. Genomic DNA acted as the template from which TCR beta VDJ combination and CDR3 sequence profiling were carried out. A single record per CDR3 protein comes from TCRdb applying MiXCR to the reads. The sample contains approximately 180,000 distinct CDR3 sequences, 55% to 65% of which appear only once. The sample comprised sorted CD4+, CD8+, or CD8+CD57+ T cells (not recorded which) from PBMCs. The source is a human donor with aplastic anemia.

The chain uses TRBV7-2 and TRBJ1-1; D is uncertain. Trimming stripped 5 bases from V and 1 base from J, with 11 bases between. Germline CDR1 SGHTA, CDR2 FQGNSA. The CDR3 totals 14 residues. CDR3 in DNA: TGTGCCAGCAGCCCGGAACCAGCGAACACTGAAGCTTTCTTT. Translation: CASSPEPANTEAFF.

The rearrangement uses TRBV20-1 and TRBJ2-3, with TRBD2 as a possible D gene (6 bases). The germline V gene has CDR1 DFQATT and CDR2 SNEGSKA (reference sequence). The CDR3 loop spans 15 amino acids. Trimming stripped 1 base from V and 0 bases from J, with 11 bases between. CDR3 residues: CSARVAGRSTDTQYF. The DNA for the CDR3 is TGCAGTGCTAGAGTTGCGGGGCGTAGCACAGATACGCAGTATTTT.

V usage is TRBV6-1 and J usage is TRBJ2-1; possibly TRBD2 for D (5 bases). The CDR3 loop spans 14 amino acids. V was cut by 1 base and J by 9 bases, with 13 bases left in between. Germline V gives CDR1 MNHNS, CDR2 SASEGT. The CDR3 DNA reads as TGTGCCAGCAGTGAAGACAGACTACGGAGTGAGCAGTTCTTC. This codes for CASSEDRLRSEQFF.

The V and J genes are TRBV7-2 and TRBJ1-4; the match to TRBD1 covers 10 bases. The CDR3 is 15 residues long. V lost 4 bases and J lost 6; bases outside the gene matches: 5. CDR1 SGHTA and CDR2 FQGNSA come from the germline V gene. Here the CDR3 reads CASSSTGTGDEKLFF. The CDR3 nucleotides read TGTGCCAGCAGCTCTACCGGGACAGGGGATGAAAAACTGTTTTTT. The variable domain in full, with the rest retrieved from reference TRBV7-2 and TRBJ1-4, is GAGVSQSPSNKVTEKGKDVELRCDPISGHTALYWYRQSLGQGLEFLIYFQGNSAPDKSGLPSDRFSAERTGGSVSTLTIQRTQQEDSAVYLCASSSTGTGDEKLFFGSGTQLSVL.

J is TRBJ2-2 and V is TRBV6-2 or TRBV6-3; D possibly corresponds to TRBD1 (6 bases). The CDR3 is 15 residues long. V was trimmed by 4 bases and J by 6 bases, leaving 15 bases between them. Germline values: CDR1 MNHEY, CDR2 SVGEGT. CDR3 DNA sequence: TGTGCCAGCAGTTCCTTGACAGGCACCGCCGGGGAGCTGTTTTTT. This translates into CASSSLTGTAGELFF.

This clonotype came up many times. The genes are TRBV12-3 or TRBV12-4 and TRBJ1-1, with D possibly TRBD1 on 5 matching bases. V was clipped by 4 bases and J by 0 bases, with 12 bases between them. The length of the CDR3 is 15 residues. CDR3 coding DNA: TGTGCCAGCAGTTCTGACAGCAGATTGAACACTGAAGCTTTCTTT. Amino acid sequence: CASSSDSRLNTEAFF.

This clonotype was seen only once. The chain is built from TRBV5-6 and TRBJ1-2; 7 bases fit TRBD1. The V gene end was trimmed by 3 bases and the J gene end by 8 bases; junction bases not matched to a gene: 7. The V gene's germline CDR1 is SGHDT and CDR2 YYEEEE. The CDR3 sequence is 13 residues long. CDR3 residues: CASSYDREVGYTF. The CDR3 coding sequence is TGTGCCAGCAGCTACGACAGGGAGGTCGGCTACACCTTC.

V gene TRBV2 combines with J gene TRBJ2-5; tentatively, D is TRBD1 (6 bases). The V gene lost 8 bases and the J gene lost 1 base, with 11 bases spanning the gap. Germline V gene data show CDR1 as SNHLY and CDR2 as FYNNEI. The CDR3 extends over 13 amino acids. Here the CDR3 reads CASYSRGQETQYF. The CDR3 DNA reads TGTGCCAGCTATTCCAGGGGCCAAGAGACCCAGTACTTC.

This sequence joins TRBV7-9 and TRBJ2-1; 9 bases fit TRBD2. This CDR3 has 16 residues. V dropped 5 bases and J dropped 8; count of bases not matched to a gene: 13. Germline lookup yields CDR1 SEHNR and CDR2 FQNEAQ (reference sequence). CDR3 bases: TGTGCCAGCAGCCCTTCGGGCGGGGGGGCGTTTTATGAGCAGTTCTTC. It yields the protein CASSPSGGGAFYEQFF.

This clonotype has only one observation. The chain is built from TRBV7-8 and TRBJ1-6; D is possibly TRBD1 (5 bases). V shed 5 bases and J shed 9 bases, with 11 bases lying between them. This CDR3 is 13 amino acids long. Germline CDR1 is SGHVS and CDR2 is FQNEAQ. The CDR3, as DNA: TGTGCCAGCAGCACGCAGGGTACTTCACCCCTCCACTTT. Its translation: CASSTQGTSPLHF.

The rearrangement uses TRBV6-1 and TRBJ1-5; unclear D gene. The CDR3 runs 15 residues. CDR1 and CDR2 from the germline V gene are MNHNS and SASEGT. The V and J ends lost 2 bases and 2 bases respectively, with 10 bases between them. CDR3 loop: CASSESLRGNQPQHF. Written as DNA, the CDR3 is TGTGCCAGCAGTGAATCTTTACGGGGCAATCAGCCCCAGCATTTT.

The genes are TRBV7-2 and TRBJ1-5, with D tentatively TRBD1 (5 bases). Germline assignment: CDR1 SGHTA and CDR2 FQGNSA. The CDR3 is 14 residues long. The V and J ends lost 4 bases and 11 bases respectively, with 18 bases between them. In DNA, the CDR3 is TGTGCCAGCAGCTCGCCCGTCGGGGGGACGGCCCAGCATTTT. Translated, it gives CASSSPVGGTAQHF. The full variable domain, rest sourced from reference TRBV7-2 and TRBJ1-5, is GAGVSQSPSNKVTEKGKDVELRCDPISGHTALYWYRQSLGQGLEFLIYFQGNSAPDKSGLPSDRFSAERTGGSVSTLTIQRTQQEDSAVYLCASSSPVGGTAQHFGDGTRLSIL.

This rearrangement joins TRBV5-1 to TRBJ2-7; 10 positions match TRBD1. V trimming: 6 bases; J trimming: 1 base; junction bases outside the gene matches: 7. Germline V gene data show CDR1 as SGHRS and CDR2 as YFSETQ. The CDR3 consists of 15 residues. The CDR3 protein is CASTPGQGLSYEQYF. The CDR3 region has the DNA TGCGCCAGCACACCGGGACAGGGGCTTTCCTACGAGCAGTACTTC.

The V gene is TRBV15, the J gene TRBJ2-1; 10 bases match TRBD1. The CDR3 covers 15 residues. With V trimmed by 2 bases and J by 6 bases, 4 bases remained unmatched. Germline V gives CDR1 LNHNV, CDR2 YYDKDF (reference sequence). CDR3 in amino acids: CATSRTGQGSNEQFF. The DNA of the CDR3 is TGTGCCACCAGCAGAACGGGACAGGGGAGCAATGAGCAGTTCTTC.

This chain joins TRBV2 and TRBJ1-1; D ambiguous. The CDR3 covers 17 residues. Germline values: CDR1 SNHLY, CDR2 FYNNEI. V was pared by 5 bases and J by 0 bases, with 19 bases between. CDR3: CASSPVPPRVMNTEAFF. CDR3 nucleotide sequence: TGTGCCAGCAGTCCCGTTCCTCCCAGAGTCATGAACACTGAAGCTTTCTTT.

The chain recombines TRBV2 with TRBJ2-2; 7 nucleotides align to TRBD2. V shed 4 bases, J shed 1 base, and the junction held 3 bases outside the gene matches. Germline assignment: CDR1 SNHLY and CDR2 FYNNEI. The CDR3 covers 15 residues. The CDR3 region is CASSGTGGNTGELFF. CDR3 DNA: TGTGCCAGCAGTGGGACGGGAGGGAACACCGGGGAGCTGTTTTTT.

CDR3 sequence (DNA): TGCGCCAGCAGTGAGGTGGGAGGCAGGGCATACATGAACACTGAAGCTTTCTTT. Translated: CASSEVGGRAYMNTEAFF. J is TRBJ1-1 and V is TRBV10-2; D possibly corresponds to TRBD1 (5 bases). The germline V and J ends were trimmed by 2 bases and 0 bases, with 19 bases remaining between them. Germline loops: CDR1 WSHSY, CDR2 SAAADI. The CDR3 sequence is 18 residues long.

This chain uses TRBV20-1 with TRBJ2-5; 12 nucleotides match TRBD2. This CDR3 has 15 residues. V shed 5 bases, J shed 2 bases, and the junction held 6 bases outside the gene matches. Germline V CDR1 and CDR2: DFQATT, SNEGSKA (reference sequence). CDR3 coding DNA: TGCAGTGCTTCGGGACTAGCGGGTGTACAAGAGACCCAGTACTTC. Encoded protein: CSASGLAGVQETQYF.

This clonotype came up a few times. The chain carries TRBV5-1 and TRBJ1-1; D is unresolved. The V end was cut by 4 bases, the J end by 7 bases, with 11 bases between. Per the germline V gene, CDR1 is SGHRS and CDR2 is YFSETQ. CDR3 length equals 12 residues. The chain's CDR3 is CASSPNTFEAFF. In DNA, the CDR3 is TGCGCCAGCAGCCCAAACACCTTTGAAGCTTTCTTT.

V usage is TRBV7-3 and J usage is TRBJ2-7; a weak D match, TRBD1 (6 bases). V lost 3 bases to trimming and J lost 4 bases, with 10 bases between them. CDR3 length equals 13 residues. Germline V gene lookup returns CDR1 SGHTA and CDR2 FQGTGA. The CDR3 DNA sequence: TGTGCCAGCAGCTTCCAACAGGGTTACGAGCAGTACTTC. It is translated as CASSFQQGYEQYF.

The chain has TRBV15 and TRBJ1-3; D is undetermined. V was shortened by 1 base and J by 2 bases, with 12 bases between the two germline ends. Germline V lookup: CDR1 LNHNV, CDR2 YYDKDF (reference sequence). The CDR3 extends over 16 amino acids. Here the CDR3 reads CATSRARGSPGNTIYF. The CDR3 coding sequence is TGTGCCACCAGCAGAGCTCGGGGATCACCTGGAAACACCATATATTTT.

On this clonotype itself: This may stem from a read error, because a much larger clone lies one nucleotide away. As the CDR3 is not closed by the conserved phenylalanine or tryptophan, this likely results from a read error. The chain couples TRBV5-1 to TRBJ1-1, with D possibly TRBD1 on 6 matching bases. Germline assignment: CDR1 SGHRS and CDR2 YFSETQ. Trimming stripped 0 bases from V and 0 bases from J, with 9 bases between. The CDR3 runs 15 residues. The CDR3 region has the DNA TGCGCCAGCAGCTTGGTCGGGACAATGAACACTGAAGCTTTCCTT. Protein product: CASSLVGTMNTEAFL.

As to this clonotype: A much larger clone lies one base from this, so it may be a read error. The rearrangement joins TRBV5-4 to TRBJ2-4; 7 bases map to TRBD2. Germline-derived CDR1 and CDR2 are SGHNT and YYREEE (reference sequence). This CDR3 region has 17 residues. The CDR3 is CASSLDPQRGAKDIQYF. The CDR3 bases are TGTGCCAGCAGCTTGGACCCCCAGCGGGGAGCCAAAGACATTCAGTACTTC.

This clonotype was recorded a few times. The chain recombines TRBV2 with TRBJ1-2; 9 nucleotides agree with TRBD1. V trimming: 4 bases; J trimming: 2 bases; junction bases outside the gene matches: 5. The CDR3 totals 15 residues. Germline CDR1 is SNHLY and CDR2 is FYNNEI. The CDR3 nucleotides read TGTGCCAGCAGTGTGAGGGACAGGGCCAACTATGGCTACACCTTC. Protein sequence: CASSVRDRANYGYTF.

The chain links TRBV27 to TRBJ2-2; D is perhaps TRBD1 (7 bases). V shed 5 bases and J shed 7 bases, with 14 bases lying between them. The CDR3 runs to 14 residues. CDR1 and CDR2 from the germline V gene are MNHEY and SMNVEV (reference sequence). CDR3 sequence: CASSGDREVGELFF. The CDR3 DNA follows: TGTGCCAGCAGTGGCGACAGGGAGGTCGGGGAGCTGTTTTTT.

V usage is TRBV27 and J usage is TRBJ1-1; 7 nucleotides align to TRBD1. The junction had 4 bases not matched to a gene; V was cut back by 5 bases and J by 1 base. CDR3 length: 14 residues. Germline V CDR1 and CDR2: MNHEY, SMNVEV (reference sequence). The CDR3, as DNA: TGTGCCAGCAGTAGACAGGGACCGAACACTGAAGCTTTCTTT. Translation gives CASSRQGPNTEAFF.

This clonotype showed up many times. The chain links TRBV7-8 to TRBJ2-1; D gene uncertain. The CDR3 runs 13 residues. The germline V gene encodes CDR1 SGHVS and CDR2 FQNEAQ. V lost 1 base and J lost 10, with 11 bases in between. The CDR3 region is CASSLDGVWEQFF. The CDR3 DNA follows: TGTGCCAGCAGCTTAGATGGGGTCTGGGAGCAGTTCTTC. The whole variable domain, filled in from reference TRBV7-8 and TRBJ2-1, reads GAGVSQSPRYKVAKRGQDVALRCDPISGHVSLFWYQQALGQGPEFLTYFQNEAQLDKSGLPSDRFFAERPEGSVSTLKIQRTQQEDSAVYLCASSLDGVWEQFFGPGTRLTVL.